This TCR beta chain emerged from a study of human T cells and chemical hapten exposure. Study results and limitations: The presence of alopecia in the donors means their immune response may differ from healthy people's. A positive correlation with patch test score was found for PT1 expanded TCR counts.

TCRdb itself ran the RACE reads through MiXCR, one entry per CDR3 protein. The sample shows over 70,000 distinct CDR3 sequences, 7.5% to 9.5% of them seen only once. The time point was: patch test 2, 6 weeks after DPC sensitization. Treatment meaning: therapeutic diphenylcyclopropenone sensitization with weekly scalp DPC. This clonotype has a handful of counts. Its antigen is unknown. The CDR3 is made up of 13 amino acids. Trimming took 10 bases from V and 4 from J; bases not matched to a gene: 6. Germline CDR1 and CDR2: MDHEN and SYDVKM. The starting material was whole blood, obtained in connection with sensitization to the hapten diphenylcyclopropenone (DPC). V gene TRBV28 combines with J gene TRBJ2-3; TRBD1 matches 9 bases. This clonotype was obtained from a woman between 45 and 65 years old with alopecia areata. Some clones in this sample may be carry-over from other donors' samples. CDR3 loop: CATRDRDPDTQYF. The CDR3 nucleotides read TGTGCCACCAGGGACAGGGATCCAGATACGCAGTATTTT.